Listed below are T cell receptor beta chains from one sample, sequenced in a study of T cells in Graves' hyperthyroidism and ophthalmopathy. TCRdb used MiXCR to reprocess the multiplex PCR reads, holding one entry per CDR3 protein. The sample includes a few hundred thousand distinct CDR3 sequences, 18% of them seen just once. The sequenced sample was blood. All receptors derive from a middle-aged woman with Graves' ophthalmopathy. CDR3s include the opening cysteine and the closing phenylalanine or tryptophan. A D gene is named only where the DNA matches it firmly. Clone size appears in some rows only: once, few, many, or a class for an expanded clone.

>NA|TRBJ1-5|many|TRBV19
CASNIQAYQPQHF
TGTGCCAGTAATATTCAGGCTTATCAGCCCCAGCATTTT
>NA|TRBJ1-1|many|TRBV5-1
CASSFQGGPDTEAFF
TGCGCCAGCAGCTTCCAGGGAGGGCCAGACACTGAAGCTTTCTTT
>NA|TRBJ2-7|few|TRBV6-1
CARTPEQYF
TGTGCCAGAACGCCGGAGCAGTACTTC
>NA|TRBJ1-1|many|TRBV29-1
CSVGGGGGGTEAFF
TGCAGCGTTGGCGGCGGGGGGGGTGGCACTGAAGCTTTCTTT
>TRBD1|TRBJ1-5|many|TRBV19
CASSIMVGTGWNQPQHF
TGTGCCAGTAGTATAATGGTGGGGACAGGGTGGAATCAGCCCCAGCATTTT
>NA|TRBJ2-2|many|TRBV11-1
CASSFATGELFF
TGTGCCAGCAGCTTTGCGACCGGGGAGCTGTTTTTT
>TRBD2|TRBJ2-7|many|TRBV6-1
CASSRLTSGPRYEQYF
TGTGCCAGCAGCCGCCTCACTAGCGGCCCGCGCTACGAGCAGTACTTC
>NA|TRBJ2-7|few|TRBV20-1
CSASAGLSYEQYF
TGCAGTGCTAGTGCAGGGCTCTCCTACGAGCAGTACTTC
>TRBD1|TRBJ1-2|NA|TRBV4-1
CASSQEGQPSYGYTF
TGCGCCAGCAGCCAAGAGGGACAGCCGTCGTATGGCTACACCTTC
>TRBD1|TRBJ1-5|few|TRBV6-1
CASTVLTGFNQPQHF
TGTGCCAGCACCGTACTGACAGGGTTCAATCAGCCCCAGCATTTT
>TRBD1|TRBJ1-1|many|TRBV19
CASSVDRENTEAFF
TGTGCCAGTAGTGTGGACAGGGAGAACACTGAAGCTTTCTTT
>NA|TRBJ1-1|many|TRBV6-1
CASSESSWSSEAFF
TGTGCCAGCAGTGAATCGTCGTGGTCCAGTGAAGCTTTCTTT
>TRBD1|TRBJ2-7|NA|TRBV7-2
CASSFDRGRYEQYF
TGTGCCAGCAGCTTCGACAGGGGGCGGTACGAGCAGTACTTC
>NA|TRBJ2-5|many|TRBV30
CAWSVLGVGTQYF
TGTGCCTGGAGTGTACTGGGGGTGGGGACCCAGTACTTC
>NA|TRBJ1-5|many|TRBV7-2
CASSSYPIFQPQHF
TGTGCCAGCAGCTCCTACCCAATCTTTCAGCCCCAGCATTTT
>NA|TRBJ1-2|many|TRBV14
CASCCGQEGYTF
TGTGCCAGCTGTTGTGGGCAGGAAGGCTACACCTTC